Each of the 22 T cell receptor beta chains below was sequenced from the same sample in a study of glioma-infiltrating T cells after dendritic cell vaccination. Sequencing used immunoSEQ multiplex PCR; TCRdb keeps in-frame clones, though not all of them. The sample lists about 24,000 clones, roughly nine tenths occurring once. Specified time point: after dendritic cell vaccination, including at tumor progression/relapse. The sequenced sample was blood, obtained after dendritic cell vaccination. Every receptor here comes from a human donor with glioblastoma.

In its sample, this clone was seen once. V is TRBV5-4 and J is TRBJ2-3, with TRBD2 identical over 9 bases. The CDR3 is 15 residues long. Trimming removed 2 bases from V and 4 bases from J; junction bases left unmatched: 5. Germline V CDR1 and CDR2: SGHNT, YYREEE (reference sequence). For the CDR3, the DNA is TGTGCCAGCAGCTTTGCGGGGGGGCACGCAGATACGCAGTATTTT. This gives the protein CASSFAGGHADTQYF. The full variable domain, in which reference TRBV5-4 and TRBJ2-3 provide the parts outside the CDR3, is ETGVTQSPTHLIKTRGQQVTLRCSSQSGHNTVSWYQQALGQGPQFIFQYYREEENGRGNFPPRFSGLQFPNYSSELNVNALELDDSALYLCASSFAGGHADTQYFGPGTRLTVL.

The chain employs TRBV27 and TRBJ1-6, with TRBD1 as a possible D gene (6 bases). Deletions cut 7 bases from V and 9 bases from J, with 25 bases between. The germline V gene encodes CDR1 MNHEY and CDR2 SMNVEV (reference sequence). The CDR3 totals 17 residues. The CDR3 DNA follows: TGTGCCAGCAACCCATACCCGACGGGGGGCTCTTCTTCACCCCTCCACTTT. This translates into CASNPYPTGGSSSPLHF.

The chain has TRBV6-5 and TRBJ1-2; weak D call: TRBD1 (5 bases). Trimming pared 8 bases from V and 4 bases from J, leaving 11 bases between. CDR3 length: 12 residues. The germline V gene encodes CDR1 MNHEY and CDR2 SVGAGI. The CDR3 here is CASRGTGYGYTF. Here the CDR3 DNA reads TGTGCCAGCCGGGGGACGGGCTATGGCTACACCTTC.

The chain recombines TRBV7-8 with TRBJ2-2, with 12 bases that match TRBD2. This CDR3 has 17 amino acids. The germline V gene encodes CDR1 SGHVS and CDR2 FQNEAQ. The J segment lost 4 bases and the V segment lost 1 base, leaving 4 bases of the junction unmatched. The CDR3 nucleotides are TGTGCCAGCAGCTTAGGGACTAGCGGGACCTTCACCGGGGAGCTGTTTTTT. Its translation is CASSLGTSGTFTGELFF.

V gene TRBV15 combines with J gene TRBJ1-1, with D uncertain. This CDR3 is built from 14 residues. V dropped 6 bases and J dropped 1 base, with 12 bases sitting between them. Germline V gene lookup returns CDR1 LNHNV and CDR2 YYDKDF (reference sequence). CDR3 region: CATSLMRGNTEAFF. The CDR3 coding sequence is TGTGCCACCAGTCTAATGCGGGGGAACACTGAAGCTTTCTTT.

This clone was detected only once. The J gene is TRBJ2-1, the V gene TRBV4-2; D gene ambiguous. V lost 0 bases to trimming and J lost 0 bases, with 9 bases between them. The CDR3 length is 16 residues. CDR1 LGHNA and CDR2 YNFKEQ come from the germline V gene. CDR3 sequence reads: CASSQDHSSSYNEQFF. CDR3 nucleotide sequence: TGTGCCAGCAGCCAAGATCACTCGAGCTCCTACAATGAGCAGTTCTTC.

The chain is built from TRBV2 and TRBJ1-5, with D perhaps matching TRBD1 (5 bases). Germline V gene sequence: CDR1 SNHLY, CDR2 FYNNEI. The V and J ends lost 7 bases and 8 bases respectively, with 18 bases between them. This CDR3 region has 14 residues. Written as DNA, the CDR3 is TGTGCCAGCAAGACCTGGGGGGTGAAGGAGCCCCAGCATTTT. Translation: CASKTWGVKEPQHF. Combining the CDR3 with reference TRBV2 and TRBJ1-5 gives the whole variable domain EPEVTQTPSHQVTQMGQEVILRCVPISNHLYFYWYRQILGQKVEFLVSFYNNEISEKSEIFDDQFSVERPDGSNFTLKIRSTKLEDSAMYFCASKTWGVKEPQHFGDGTRLSIL.

This clone was recorded only once. The genes are TRBV7-9 and TRBJ2-7, with TRBD2 matching 15 bases. J gave up 1 base and V 5 bases, and 3 bases lay outside the gene matches. CDR3 length: 16 amino acids. Germline V gene data show CDR1 as SEHNR and CDR2 as FQNEAQ (reference sequence). CDR3 DNA: TGTGCCAGCAGCCTCGGGACTAGCGGGGGGTCCTACGAGCAGTACTTC. Translating gives CASSLGTSGGSYEQYF.

The V call is TRBV18, the J call TRBJ2-5; 7 bases align to TRBD1. The tail of the sequence fits TRBJ2-7 better, so the J call may be wrong. The CDR3 is 14 residues long. Germline V gives CDR1 KGHSH, CDR2 LQKENI. In nucleotides, the CDR3 is TGTGCCAGCTCTCCTCGGACAGGTTGGTACGAGCAGTACTTC. Its translation is CASSPRTGWYEQYF.

This clone was detected only a few times. Here the CDR3 reads CASSLARSYNEQFF. CDR3 in DNA: TGTGCCAGCAGCTTGGCCCGCTCCTACAATGAGCAGTTCTTC. This sequence joins TRBV7-2 and TRBJ2-1; the D is unclear. Trimming stripped 3 bases from V and 0 bases from J, with 6 bases between. The germline gives CDR1 SGHTA, CDR2 FQGNSA. The CDR3 has 14 amino acids.

The chain links TRBV6-6 to TRBJ2-7; TRBD2 matches 13 bases. Germline V gives CDR1 MNHNY, CDR2 SVGAGI (reference sequence). The CDR3 is 14 residues long. V lost 7 bases to trimming and J lost 6 bases; unmatched junction nucleotides: 6. The CDR3 DNA reads as TGTGCCAGCACCCCGACTAGCGGGGGGATCGAGCAGTACTTC. Translating gives CASTPTSGGIEQYF.

The V gene is TRBV4-2, the J gene TRBJ1-4; no reliable D call. The CDR3 totals 16 residues. Per the germline V gene, CDR1 is LGHNA and CDR2 is YNFKEQ. With 0 bases removed from V and 0 bases from J, the gap between germline ends came to 8 bases. CDR3 in DNA: TGTGCCAGCAGCCAAGATTCGGGTACAACTAATGAAAAACTGTTTTTT. Its translation: CASSQDSGTTNEKLFF.

The V gene is TRBV25-1, the J gene TRBJ2-5, with D hard to call. Germline V CDR1 and CDR2: MGHDK, SYGVNS. V lost 3 bases and J 1 base, leaving 6 bases between the germline ends. CDR3 length: 13 amino acids. The CDR3 spells CASSDWAQETQYF. In DNA form, the CDR3 reads TGTGCCAGCAGTGACTGGGCCCAAGAGACCCAGTACTTC.

The CDR3 nucleotides read TGTGCCAGCAGCCCGAGTCGGGCGGGGGGCGGTGGTACGCAGTATTTT. Residues: CASSPSRAGGGGTQYF. The chain links TRBV4-2 to TRBJ2-3, with 8 bases identical to TRBD2. J lost 8 bases, V lost 4 bases, and 14 bases had no gene match. Germline CDR1 reads LGHNA; CDR2 reads YNFKEQ. This CDR3 spans 16 amino acids.

The chain joins TRBV5-1 to TRBJ1-3, with 8 bases that match TRBD1. From germline, CDR1 is SGHRS and CDR2 YFSETQ. This CDR3 contains 15 residues. V shed 4 bases, J shed 3 bases, and the junction held 6 bases outside the gene matches. The CDR3 DNA follows: TGCGCCAGCAGCCCGGGACAGGTCCTTGGAAACACCATATATTTT. Amino acids: CASSPGQVLGNTIYF.

The V call is TRBV18, the J call TRBJ2-5, with TRBD1 identical over 8 bases. Trimming cost V 8 bases and J 0 bases; bases outside gene matches: 5. Germline loops: CDR1 KGHSH, CDR2 LQKENI. The length of the CDR3 is 14 residues. CDR3 amino acids: CASMDRVYQETQYF. The CDR3 DNA follows: TGTGCCAGCATGGACAGGGTATACCAAGAGACCCAGTACTTC.

V usage is TRBV27 and J usage is TRBJ2-3; D is uncertain. Trimming cost V 2 bases and J 2 bases, with 11 bases left between them. The CDR3 is 15 residues long. The germline V gene encodes CDR1 MNHEY and CDR2 SMNVEV (reference sequence). The CDR3 reads CASSLTTPPTDTQYF. The CDR3 region has the DNA TGTGCCAGCAGTTTAACCACTCCGCCCACAGATACGCAGTATTTT.

The chain uses TRBV21-1 and TRBJ1-1; the table assigns TRBD1, which was not confirmed against the DNA. TRBV21-1 is a recognized pseudogene. The CDR3 is 17 residues long. The CDR3 region is CASSKGVWEGGNTEAFF. As DNA, the CDR3 is TGTGCCAGCAGCAAAGGCGTATGGGAAGGGGGAAACACTGAAGCTTTCTTT.

J is TRBJ1-1 and V is TRBV6-5; a weak D match, TRBD1 (5 bases). The V end lost 8 bases, the J end lost 2 bases, and 12 bases lay between the germline ends. Germline V gene lookup returns CDR1 MNHEY and CDR2 SVGAGI. The CDR3 loop spans 13 amino acids. This chain's CDR3 is CASGRDINTEAFF. The CDR3 DNA reads as TGTGCCAGCGGCAGGGATATAAACACTGAAGCTTTCTTT.

The chain is built from TRBV2 and TRBJ2-3; D is possibly TRBD2 (5 bases). V shed 3 bases and J shed 5 bases, with 18 bases lying between them. This CDR3 region has 16 residues. CDR1 and CDR2 from the germline V gene are SNHLY and FYNNEI. This CDR3 is CASSEQPSGVGDTQYF. The DNA of the CDR3 is TGTGCCAGCAGTGAGCAGCCTTCCGGGGTGGGAGATACGCAGTATTTT.

The V gene is TRBV5-5, the J gene TRBJ2-5; 15 positions agree with TRBD2. This CDR3 is 15 amino acids long. The V and J ends lost 3 bases and 6 bases, in that order; junction bases with no gene match: 3. CDR1 is SGHKS and CDR2 is YYEKEE in the germline V gene (reference sequence). CDR3 coding DNA: TGTGCCAGCAGCTGGACTAGCGGGGGGGCCCAGACCCAGTACTTC. It is translated as CASSWTSGGAQTQYF.

This chain connects TRBV19 to TRBJ1-2; TRBD1 might be the D (6 bases). The CDR3 runs to 14 residues. The ends were cut back, 6 bases at V and 0 bases at J, with 11 bases in the middle. Germline V gene sequence: CDR1 LNHDA, CDR2 SQIVND (reference sequence). This CDR3 reads CASSRGQPNYGYTF. The CDR3 DNA sequence: TGTGCCAGTAGCCGCGGACAGCCTAACTATGGCTACACCTTC.